A single T cell receptor beta chain is shown here with its context. Its specificity is not known. The data derive from a study of cytomegalovirus exposure and HLA in healthy donors. Overall study context: In a later analysis, it was reported that the 110 or so validation repertoires had been produced on the same platform as the roughly 700 repertoires belonging to the first cohort. Study-level findings and limits: The authors listed approximately 150 TCR beta chains as cytomegalovirus-associated. Usually a TCR sequence was rare, but some public TCRs were found in many donors. In vitro work confirmed that three CMV-associated chains recognize CMV antigens.

Repertoires were generated with immunoSEQ multiplex PCR, while TCRdb's copy carries only in-frame clones and drops some. The data show about 190,000 clones, with over 65% seen just once and around 7% held by the top ten. With V trimmed by 10 bases and J by 7 bases, 16 bases remained unmatched. This CDR3 has 16 amino acids. Germline loops: CDR1 WNHNN, CDR2 SYGVQD (reference sequence). The sequenced sample was PBMCs. The chain uses TRBV10-1 and TRBJ2-7; 13 nucleotides line up with TRBD2. This clonotype originated in a man aged 18 to 29 in good health and CMV-seropositive. The CDR3 DNA follows: TGCGCCACCCCTTCCGGGACTAGCGGGAAAGAAGGGGAGCAGTACTTC. This gives the protein CATPSGTSGKEGEQYF.